What follows are 8 T cell receptor beta chains derived from one specimen sequenced in a study of blood T cells in healthy people across ages. Then a second PCR, running about 6 to 12 cycles, was carried out with a sample-barcoded 5' primer and a J-beta primer mix. TCRdb reprocessed the 5' RACE reads via MiXCR and lists one record per CDR3 protein. The table includes about 1.5 million distinct CDR3 sequences, about 43% detected once. The sample consisted of blood. The source is a woman under 30 in good health.

The CDR3 bases are TGCAGTGCTATCCCCCAAGCGAACACCGGGGAGCTGTTTTTT. Its protein product is CSAIPQANTGELFF. The genes are TRBV20-1 and TRBJ2-2; D is ambiguous. The CDR3 contains 14 residues. The germline V gene encodes CDR1 DFQATT and CDR2 SNEGSKA (reference sequence). V lost 4 bases and J 0 bases, leaving 9 bases between the germline ends.

The J gene is TRBJ2-4, the V gene TRBV7-9; tentative D call: TRBD1 (5 bases). Germline CDR1 reads SEHNR; CDR2 reads FQNEAQ (reference sequence). This CDR3 is 18 amino acids long. The V and J ends lost 5 bases and 2 bases respectively, with 22 bases between them. The CDR3: CASSPPTQDSLTKNIQYF. In DNA form, the CDR3 reads TGTGCCAGCAGCCCACCGACGCAAGACAGTCTGACCAAAAACATTCAGTACTTC.

This clonotype occurred many times. J is TRBJ2-3 and V is TRBV7-3; 10 nucleotides match TRBD2. V dropped 5 bases and J dropped 3; count of bases not matched to a gene: 2. Germline assignment: CDR1 SGHTA and CDR2 FQGTGA. This CDR3 has 14 amino acids. The CDR3 is CASSRGLATDTQYF. CDR3 DNA sequence: TGTGCCAGCAGCCGGGGACTAGCGACAGATACGCAGTATTTT.

This clonotype came up a few times. The rearrangement joins TRBV4-1 to TRBJ1-5; tentatively, D is TRBD1 (5 bases). The CDR3 has 15 residues. CDR1 and CDR2 (germline): MGHRA, YSYEKL. The V gene lost 1 base and the J gene lost 1 base, with 8 bases spanning the gap. The CDR3 reads CASSQGGASNQPQHF. DNA for the CDR3: TGCGCCAGCAGCCAAGGCGGGGCGAGCAATCAGCCCCAGCATTTT.

This chain links TRBV29-1 with TRBJ2-4; D is perhaps TRBD2 (6 bases). The CDR3 is made up of 17 amino acids. Trimming left V 1 base short and J 13 bases short, with 29 bases between. The germline V gene has CDR1 SQVTM and CDR2 ANQGSEA. DNA for the CDR3: TGCAGCGTTGAAGGGGGGTTGAGACGGGACTCCTACAGTGAGCAGTACTTC. Translating it yields CSVEGGLRRDSYSEQYF. The whole variable domain, remainder taken from reference TRBV29-1 and TRBJ2-4, is SAVISQKPSRDICQRGTSLTIQCQVDSQVTMMFWYRQQPGQSLTLIATANQGSEATYESGFVIDKFPISRPNLTFSTLTVSNMSPEDSSIYLCSVEGGLRRDSYSEQYFGAGTRLSVL.

This clonotype has only a few counts. The chain links TRBV3-1 to TRBJ2-3; D is perhaps TRBD1 or TRBD2 (5 bases each). Trimming left V 3 bases short and J 6 bases short, with 19 bases between. CDR1 and CDR2 from the germline V gene are LGHDT and YNNKEL (reference sequence). This CDR3 is 16 amino acids long. CDR3 loop: CASSQDLMGPLDTQYF. The DNA for the CDR3 is TGTGCCAGCAGCCAGGACCTTATGGGACCTCTTGATACGCAGTATTTT.

The chain employs TRBV6-5 and TRBJ2-7, with 11 bases fitting TRBD2. The CDR3 has 13 residues. J gave up 11 bases and V 5 bases, and 8 bases lay outside the gene matches. Per the germline V gene, CDR1 is MNHEY and CDR2 is SVGAGI. CDR3 nucleotide sequence: TGTGCCAGCAGTCCCGGACTAGCGGGTCAAAAGTACTTC. It specifies CASSPGLAGQKYF.

The chain couples TRBV5-1 to TRBJ2-1; 8 bases match TRBD2. The J segment lost 14 bases and the V segment lost 4 bases, leaving 17 bases of the junction unmatched. The CDR3 is made up of 15 amino acids. In germline, CDR1 is SGHRS, CDR2 YFSETQ. In DNA, the CDR3 is TGCGCCAGCAGCCCTGACGGGGGGGCGGGGCCGAGGGAGTTCTTC. It encodes CASSPDGGAGPREFF.